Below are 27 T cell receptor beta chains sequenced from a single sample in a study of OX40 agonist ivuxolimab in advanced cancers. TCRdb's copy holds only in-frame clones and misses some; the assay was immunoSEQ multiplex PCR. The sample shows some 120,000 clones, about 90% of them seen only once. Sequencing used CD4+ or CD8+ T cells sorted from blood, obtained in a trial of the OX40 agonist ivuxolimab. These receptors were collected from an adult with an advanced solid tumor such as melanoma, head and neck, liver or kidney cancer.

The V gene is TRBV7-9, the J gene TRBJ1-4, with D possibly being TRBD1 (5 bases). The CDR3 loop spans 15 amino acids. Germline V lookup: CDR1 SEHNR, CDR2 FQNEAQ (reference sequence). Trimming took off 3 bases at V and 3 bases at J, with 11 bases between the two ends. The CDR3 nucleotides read TGTGCCAGCAGCTTGTTAGGGGTGGCTAATGAAAAACTGTTTTTT. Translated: CASSLLGVANEKLFF.

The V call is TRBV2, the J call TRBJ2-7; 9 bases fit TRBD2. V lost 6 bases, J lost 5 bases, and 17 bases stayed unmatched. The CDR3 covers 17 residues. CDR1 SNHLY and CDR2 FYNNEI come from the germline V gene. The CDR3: CASRIIAGGTRVDEQYF. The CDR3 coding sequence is TGTGCCAGCAGGATAATTGCGGGAGGGACAAGGGTCGACGAGCAGTACTTC.

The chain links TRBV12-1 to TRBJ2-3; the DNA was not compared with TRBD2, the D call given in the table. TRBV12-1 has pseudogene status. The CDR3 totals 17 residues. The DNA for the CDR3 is TGTGCCAGCAGCTTCCGGACTAGCACAGTGGGGACAGATACGCAGTATTTT. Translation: CASSFRTSTVGTDTQYF.

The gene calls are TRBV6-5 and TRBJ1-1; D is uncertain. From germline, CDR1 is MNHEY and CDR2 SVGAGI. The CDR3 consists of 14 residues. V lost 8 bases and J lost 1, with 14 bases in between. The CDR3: CASFFSGRNTEAFF. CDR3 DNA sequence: TGTGCCAGCTTCTTTTCCGGACGGAACACTGAAGCTTTCTTT.

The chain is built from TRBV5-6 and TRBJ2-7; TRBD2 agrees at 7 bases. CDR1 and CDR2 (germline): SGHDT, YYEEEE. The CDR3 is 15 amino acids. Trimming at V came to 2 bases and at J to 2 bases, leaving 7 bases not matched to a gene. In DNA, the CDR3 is TGTGCCAGCAGCTTCGGGACTACCTACCCCTACGAGCAGTACTTC. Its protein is CASSFGTTYPYEQYF.

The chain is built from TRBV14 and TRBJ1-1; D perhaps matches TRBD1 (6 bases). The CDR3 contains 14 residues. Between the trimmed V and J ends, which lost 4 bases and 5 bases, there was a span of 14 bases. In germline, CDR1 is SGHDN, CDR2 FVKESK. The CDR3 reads CASSRKQGRTEAFF. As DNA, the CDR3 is TGTGCCAGCAGCCGAAAACAGGGTCGAACTGAAGCTTTCTTT.

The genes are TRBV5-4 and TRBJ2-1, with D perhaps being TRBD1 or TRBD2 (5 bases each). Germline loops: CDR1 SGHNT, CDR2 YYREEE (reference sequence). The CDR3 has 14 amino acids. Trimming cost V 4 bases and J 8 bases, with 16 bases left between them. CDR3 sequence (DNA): TGTGCCAGCAGCCAGGGACGGCTTTTGGATGAGCAGTTCTTC. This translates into CASSQGRLLDEQFF.

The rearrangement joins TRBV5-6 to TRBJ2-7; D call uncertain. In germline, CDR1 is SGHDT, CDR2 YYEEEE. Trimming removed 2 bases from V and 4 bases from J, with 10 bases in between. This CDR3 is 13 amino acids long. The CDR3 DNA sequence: TGTGCCAGCAGCTTTTCCCACCTATACGAGCAGTACTTC. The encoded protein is CASSFSHLYEQYF.

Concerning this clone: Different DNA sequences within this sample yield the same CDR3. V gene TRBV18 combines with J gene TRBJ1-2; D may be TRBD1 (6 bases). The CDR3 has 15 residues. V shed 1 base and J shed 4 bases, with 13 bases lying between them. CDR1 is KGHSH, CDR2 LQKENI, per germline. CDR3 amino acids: CASSPRTEAIYGYTF. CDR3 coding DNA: TGTGCCAGCTCACCACGGACAGAGGCTATCTATGGCTACACCTTC.

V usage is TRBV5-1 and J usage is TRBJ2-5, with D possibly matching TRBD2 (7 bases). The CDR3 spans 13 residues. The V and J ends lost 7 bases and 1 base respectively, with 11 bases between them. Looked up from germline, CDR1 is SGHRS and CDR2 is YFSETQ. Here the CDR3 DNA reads TGCGCCAGCTTCGGGGGGCTCCAAGAGACCCAGTACTTC. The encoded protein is CASFGGLQETQYF.

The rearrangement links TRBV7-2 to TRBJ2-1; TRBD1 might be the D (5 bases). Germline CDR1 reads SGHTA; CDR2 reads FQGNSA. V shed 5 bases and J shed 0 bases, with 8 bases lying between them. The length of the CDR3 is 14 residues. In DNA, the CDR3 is TGTGCCAGCAGCCCCCAGGGCTCCTACAATGAGCAGTTCTTC. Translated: CASSPQGSYNEQFF.

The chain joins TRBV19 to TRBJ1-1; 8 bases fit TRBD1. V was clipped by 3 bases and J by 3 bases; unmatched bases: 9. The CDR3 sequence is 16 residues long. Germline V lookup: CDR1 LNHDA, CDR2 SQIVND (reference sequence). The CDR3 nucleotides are TGTGCCAGTAGTATTCTCCGGACAGGGTGGGACACTGAAGCTTTCTTT. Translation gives CASSILRTGWDTEAFF.

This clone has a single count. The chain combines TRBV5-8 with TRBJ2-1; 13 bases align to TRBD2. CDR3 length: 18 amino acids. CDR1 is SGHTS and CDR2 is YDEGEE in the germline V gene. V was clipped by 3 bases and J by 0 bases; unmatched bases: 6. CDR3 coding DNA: TGTGCCAGCAGCTCGGGCGGGACTAGCGGGAACTCCTACAATGAGCAGTTCTTC. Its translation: CASSSGGTSGNSYNEQFF. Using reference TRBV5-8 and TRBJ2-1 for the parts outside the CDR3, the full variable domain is EAGVTQSPTHLIKTRGQQATLRCSPISGHTSVYWYQQALGLGLQFLLWYDEGEERNRGNFPPRFSGRQFPNYSSELNVNALELEDSALYLCASSSGGTSGNSYNEQFFGPGTRLTVL.

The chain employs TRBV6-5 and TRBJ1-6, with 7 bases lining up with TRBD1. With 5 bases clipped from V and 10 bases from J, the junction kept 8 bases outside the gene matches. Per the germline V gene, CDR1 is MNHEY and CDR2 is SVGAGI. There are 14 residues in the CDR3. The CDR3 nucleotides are TGTGCCAGCAGTGAACAGGGGACAAAATCACCCCTCCACTTT. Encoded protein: CASSEQGTKSPLHF.

DNA for the CDR3: TGTGCCAGCTCACCTCCGGGACAGGGGGCGCGTGGCTACACCTTC. As protein: CASSPPGQGARGYTF. This chain links TRBV18 with TRBJ1-2, with TRBD1 matching over 12 bases. The V segment lost 3 bases and the J segment 7 bases; nucleotides outside the gene matches: 6. The CDR3 is 15 residues long. CDR1 is KGHSH and CDR2 is LQKENI in the germline V gene. Drawing the rest from reference TRBV18 and TRBJ1-2, the complete variable domain is NAGVMQNPRHLVRRRGQEARLRCSPMKGHSHVYWYRQLPEEGLKFMVYLQKENIIDESGMPKERFSAEFPKEGPSILRIQQVVRGDSAAYFCASSPPGQGARGYTFGSGTRLTVV.

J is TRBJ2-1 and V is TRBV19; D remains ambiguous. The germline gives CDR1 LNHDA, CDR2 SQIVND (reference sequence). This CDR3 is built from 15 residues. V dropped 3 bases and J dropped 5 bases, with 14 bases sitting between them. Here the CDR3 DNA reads TGTGCCAGTAGTATGGCTGGACCGCATCACAATGAGCAGTTCTTC. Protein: CASSMAGPHHNEQFF.

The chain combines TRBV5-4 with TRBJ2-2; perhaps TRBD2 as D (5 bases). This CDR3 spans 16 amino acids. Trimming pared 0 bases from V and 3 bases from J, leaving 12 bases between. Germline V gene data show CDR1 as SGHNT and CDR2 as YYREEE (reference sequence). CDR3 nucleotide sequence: TGTGCCAGCAGCTTGGTTACTGGACTCGACACCGGGGAGCTGTTTTTT. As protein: CASSLVTGLDTGELFF.

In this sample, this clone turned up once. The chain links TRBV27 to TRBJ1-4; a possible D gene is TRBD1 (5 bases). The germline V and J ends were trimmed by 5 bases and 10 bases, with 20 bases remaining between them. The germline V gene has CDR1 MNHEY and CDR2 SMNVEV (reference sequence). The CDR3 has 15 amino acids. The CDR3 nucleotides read TGTGCCAGCAGTAGCCTCGCCACCCAGGGTGCAAAACTGTTTTTT. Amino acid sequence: CASSSLATQGAKLFF.

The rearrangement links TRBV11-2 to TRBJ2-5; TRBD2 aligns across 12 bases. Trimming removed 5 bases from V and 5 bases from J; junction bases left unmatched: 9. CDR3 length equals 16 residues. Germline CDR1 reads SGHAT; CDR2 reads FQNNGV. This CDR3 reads CASSLGLAGGWETQYF. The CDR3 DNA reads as TGTGCCAGCAGCCTGGGGCTAGCGGGAGGGTGGGAGACCCAGTACTTC.

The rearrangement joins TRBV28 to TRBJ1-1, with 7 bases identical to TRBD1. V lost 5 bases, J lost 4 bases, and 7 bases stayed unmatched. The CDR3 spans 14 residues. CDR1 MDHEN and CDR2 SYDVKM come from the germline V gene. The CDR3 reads CASSPTGARTEAFF. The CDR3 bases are TGTGCCAGCAGTCCAACAGGGGCCCGCACTGAAGCTTTCTTT.

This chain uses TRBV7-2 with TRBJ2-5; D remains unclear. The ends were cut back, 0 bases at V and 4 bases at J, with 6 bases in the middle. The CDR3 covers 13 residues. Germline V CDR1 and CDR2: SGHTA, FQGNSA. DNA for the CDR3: TGTGCCAGCAGCTTAGCCCGGTCAGAGACCCAGTACTTC. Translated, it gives CASSLARSETQYF.

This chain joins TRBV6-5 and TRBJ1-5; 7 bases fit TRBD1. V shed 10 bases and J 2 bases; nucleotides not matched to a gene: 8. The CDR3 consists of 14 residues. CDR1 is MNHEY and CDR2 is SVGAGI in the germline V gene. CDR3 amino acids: CATQHGTGNQPQHF. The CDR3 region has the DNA TGTGCCACCCAGCACGGGACAGGCAATCAGCCCCAGCATTTT.

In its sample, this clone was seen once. The CDR3 DNA reads TGTGCCAGCAGTTTGGAGGGGATGGGAGTAACAACCTTC. Protein product: CASSLEGMGVTTF. The rearrangement uses TRBV28 and TRBJ1-2; possibly TRBD1 for D (5 bases). The germline V gene encodes CDR1 MDHEN and CDR2 SYDVKM. The CDR3 runs 13 residues. The V end lost 3 bases, the J end lost 14 bases, and 19 bases lay between the germline ends.

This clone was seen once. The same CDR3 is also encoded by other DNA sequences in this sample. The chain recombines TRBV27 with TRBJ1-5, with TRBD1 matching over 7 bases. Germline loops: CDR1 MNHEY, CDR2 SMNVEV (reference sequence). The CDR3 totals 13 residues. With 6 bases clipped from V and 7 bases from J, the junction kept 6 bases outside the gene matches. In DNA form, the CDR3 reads TGTGCCAGCAGCCTAGGGGGCCGGCAGCCCCAGCATTTT. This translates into CASSLGGRQPQHF.

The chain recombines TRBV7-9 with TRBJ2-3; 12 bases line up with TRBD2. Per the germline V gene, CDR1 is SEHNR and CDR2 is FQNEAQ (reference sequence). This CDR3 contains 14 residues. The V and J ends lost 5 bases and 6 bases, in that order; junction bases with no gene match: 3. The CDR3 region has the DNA TGTGCCAGCAGCCCGCTAGCGGGAGGGGATACGCAGTATTTT. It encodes CASSPLAGGDTQYF.

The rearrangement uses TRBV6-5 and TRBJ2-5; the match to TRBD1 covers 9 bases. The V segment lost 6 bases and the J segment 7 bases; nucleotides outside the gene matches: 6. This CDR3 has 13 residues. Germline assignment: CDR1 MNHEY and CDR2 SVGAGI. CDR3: CASRPTGGGTQYF. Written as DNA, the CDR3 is TGTGCCAGCAGACCCACAGGGGGCGGGACCCAGTACTTC.

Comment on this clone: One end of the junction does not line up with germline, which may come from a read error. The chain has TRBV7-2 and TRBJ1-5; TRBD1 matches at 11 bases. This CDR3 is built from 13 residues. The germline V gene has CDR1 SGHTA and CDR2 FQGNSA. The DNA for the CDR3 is TGTGCCAGCAGCGGACAGGGGGCCCTCGTCCTGGATTTT. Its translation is CASSGQGALVLDF.